Here is one T cell receptor (beta chain) with its context. Its antigen is unknown. One junction end disagrees with the germline gene, perhaps due to a read error. 13 Jbeta primers and 60 Vbeta primers were used for the PCR. The method was immunoSEQ multiplex PCR; TCRdb's version includes in-frame clones alone and lacks a portion of them. The repertoire holds 150,000 to 200,000 clones, with approximately 81% as singletons. The data stem from a study of cytomegalovirus exposure and HLA in healthy donors. Study at large: In an earlier analysis, around 120 million unique TCR beta sequences were found from about 179 million T cells. Study findings and constraints: The likely origin of a cluster of highly shared sequence variants was a sequencing artifact.

This CDR3 is built from 12 residues. The germline gives CDR1 SEHNR, CDR2 FQNEAQ (reference sequence). The rearrangement uses TRBV7-9 and TRBJ1-2; D remains unclear. The receptor comes from a woman aged 25 to 45 in good health and CMV-seropositive. The sequencing sample was made of PBMCs. CDR3: CSSSQRVGGYTF. The CDR3 nucleotides read TGTTCCAGCAGCCAGCGGGTCGGTGGCTACACCTTC.